These T cell receptor beta chains were read from a single sample in a study of OX40 agonist ivuxolimab in advanced cancers. The protocol was immunoSEQ multiplex PCR, while the TCRdb copy is restricted to in-frame clones and leaves out a portion. The sample consists of 65,000 or so clones, nearly 90% of them appearing once. Sequenced here: CD4+ or CD8+ T cells sorted from blood, sampled in a trial of the OX40 agonist ivuxolimab. The receptors were sampled from an adult with an advanced solid tumor such as melanoma, head and neck, liver or kidney cancer. CDR3s include the opening cysteine and the closing phenylalanine or tryptophan. Each record gives: CDR3 DNA, CDR3 protein, clone size, V gene, D gene, J gene. D genes are given only for firm matches. A clone size is listed for some rows: how often the clone was seen (once, few, many), or a class if it is expanded.

CDR3 DNA: TGTGCCAGCAGTGAGCGACAAGAGACCCAGTACTTC; CDR3 protein: CASSERQETQYF; clone size: once; V gene: TRBV25-1; D gene: -; J gene: TRBJ2-5
CDR3 DNA: TGTGCCAGCAGTTCTCCCGGGACAGGGGCTCAGACCCTCCACTTT; CDR3 protein: CASSSPGTGAQTLHF; clone size: -; V gene: TRBV28; D gene: TRBD1; J gene: TRBJ1-6
CDR3 DNA: TGTGCCAGCAGCTTAAACGCGGGCAGCTCCTACGAGCAGTACTTC; CDR3 protein: CASSLNAGSSYEQYF; clone size: -; V gene: TRBV7-3; D gene: -; J gene: TRBJ2-7
CDR3 DNA: TGCGCCAGCAGCTTGACAGGACCCTACGAGCAGTACTTC; CDR3 protein: CASSLTGPYEQYF; clone size: -; V gene: TRBV5-1; D gene: -; J gene: TRBJ2-7
CDR3 DNA: TGCAGCGTTGGGGGTACAGGGTTCGAGCAGTACTTC; CDR3 protein: CSVGGTGFEQYF; clone size: -; V gene: TRBV29-1; D gene: -; J gene: TRBJ2-7
CDR3 DNA: TGTGCCAGCTCACCACCGAGGATCACCGCTGGAAACACCATATATTTT; CDR3 protein: CASSPPRITAGNTIYF; clone size: -; V gene: TRBV18; D gene: -; J gene: TRBJ1-3
CDR3 DNA: TGTGCCAGCAGTTATTCCCGACAAACCTACGAGCAGTACTTC; CDR3 protein: CASSYSRQTYEQYF; clone size: -; V gene: TRBV6-5; D gene: -; J gene: TRBJ2-7
CDR3 DNA: TGTGCCAGCAGCTTACGGGGTGGGCAGCCCCAGCATTTT; CDR3 protein: CASSLRGGQPQHF; clone size: -; V gene: TRBV7-8; D gene: -; J gene: TRBJ1-5
CDR3 DNA: TGTGCCAGCAGCTTGAGGGAAGCGAACACTGAAGCTTTCTTT; CDR3 protein: CASSLREANTEAFF; clone size: -; V gene: TRBV5-6; D gene: -; J gene: TRBJ1-1
CDR3 DNA: TGTGCCAGTAGTATTTCGCCCCCTGGGGTTGCCTTCTACACTGAAGCTTTCTTT; CDR3 protein: CASSISPPGVAFYTEAFF; clone size: once; V gene: TRBV19; D gene: -; J gene: TRBJ1-1
CDR3 DNA: TGTGCCAGCAGCTTAGCGCAACTGTTTGGGACAGGGAATGGCTACACCTTC; CDR3 protein: CASSLAQLFGTGNGYTF; clone size: -; V gene: TRBV7-9; D gene: TRBD1; J gene: TRBJ1-2
CDR3 DNA: TGTGCCTCAAAAAGTCCCGGGGCCCTCCAAGAGACCCAGTACTTC; CDR3 protein: CASKSPGALQETQYF; clone size: -; V gene: TRBV28; D gene: -; J gene: TRBJ2-5
CDR3 DNA: TGTGCCAGCAGCTTAGGAGGCGGCAGAACCTACGAGCAGTACTTC; CDR3 protein: CASSLGGGRTYEQYF; clone size: -; V gene: TRBV11-3; D gene: -; J gene: TRBJ2-7
CDR3 DNA: TGTGCCAGCAGTTACTCGCGCCCGGCAGCCTACGAGCAGTACTTC; CDR3 protein: CASSYSRPAAYEQYF; clone size: -; V gene: TRBV6-5; D gene: -; J gene: TRBJ2-7
CDR3 DNA: TGTGCCAGCAGCTCTAATAGGCCTTCAGGGTACCAAGCTTTCTTT; CDR3 protein: CASSSNRPSGYQAFF; clone size: -; V gene: TRBV5-5; D gene: -; J gene: TRBJ1-1
CDR3 DNA: TGTGCCATCAGTGATGAGGCAGGGTACCTCCCTTATGGCTACACCTTC; CDR3 protein: CAISDEAGYLPYGYTF; clone size: -; V gene: TRBV10-3; D gene: -; J gene: TRBJ1-2
CDR3 DNA: TGTGCCAGCTCAGAGGGAGTCGGCACAGATACGCAGTATTTT; CDR3 protein: CASSEGVGTDTQYF; clone size: -; V gene: TRBV18; D gene: -; J gene: TRBJ2-3
CDR3 DNA: TGTGCCAGCAGCTGGGGACAGGGCGCGAACACCGGGGAGCTGTTTTTT; CDR3 protein: CASSWGQGANTGELFF; clone size: -; V gene: TRBV5-4; D gene: TRBD1; J gene: TRBJ2-2
CDR3 DNA: TGTGCCAGTTTAACTAGCGGGAGTGGCGGGGAGCTGTTTTTT; CDR3 protein: CASLTSGSGGELFF; clone size: -; V gene: TRBV7-9; D gene: TRBD2; J gene: TRBJ2-2
CDR3 DNA: TGTGCCAGCAAGCCGTCAGGGAACAATCAGCCCCAGCATTTT; CDR3 protein: CASKPSGNNQPQHF; clone size: few; V gene: TRBV25-1; D gene: -; J gene: TRBJ1-5
CDR3 DNA: TGCAGTGCGGTCGTTAATGAGCAGTTCTTC; CDR3 protein: CSAVVNEQFF; clone size: -; V gene: TRBV20-1; D gene: -; J gene: TRBJ2-1
CDR3 DNA: TGCGCCAGCAGTTCAACGGACGGGGAGCTGTTTTTT; CDR3 protein: CASSSTDGELFF; clone size: -; V gene: TRBV5-1; D gene: -; J gene: TRBJ2-2
CDR3 DNA: TGTGCCAGCATCCGACAGTATAATGAAAAACTGTTTTTT; CDR3 protein: CASIRQYNEKLFF; clone size: -; V gene: TRBV6-1; D gene: -; J gene: TRBJ1-4
CDR3 DNA: TGTGCCATCAGTGAGTCGGCAGTGGAGACCCAGTACTTC; CDR3 protein: CAISESAVETQYF; clone size: -; V gene: TRBV10-3; D gene: -; J gene: TRBJ2-5
CDR3 DNA: TGTGCCAGCAGTGAAGGACCAGGGCCCCAAAACATTCAGTACTTC; CDR3 protein: CASSEGPGPQNIQYF; clone size: -; V gene: TRBV6-1; D gene: -; J gene: TRBJ2-4
CDR3 DNA: TGTGCCAGCAGCTTACCCCTTGGAGGGGGCAATGAGCAGTTCTTC; CDR3 protein: CASSLPLGGGNEQFF; clone size: -; V gene: TRBV7-2; D gene: -; J gene: TRBJ2-1
CDR3 DNA: TGCAGTCCCCTAACCGGGGTAGAATACACCTTC; CDR3 protein: CSPLTGVEYTF; clone size: -; V gene: TRBV20-1; D gene: -; J gene: TRBJ1-2
CDR3 DNA: TGTGCCAGCAGCGTAGGGGATGAGGGAGTCGGGGGCAATGAGCAGTTCTTC; CDR3 protein: CASSVGDEGVGGNEQFF; clone size: -; V gene: TRBV9; D gene: -; J gene: TRBJ2-1
CDR3 DNA: TGTGCCAGCAGTTATTATAGGGCAGGGAAGATCTATGGCTACACCTTC; CDR3 protein: CASSYYRAGKIYGYTF; clone size: -; V gene: TRBV28; D gene: -; J gene: TRBJ1-2
CDR3 DNA: TGTGCCAGCAGCTTTGAGGGGGCTGGAAACACCATATATTTT; CDR3 protein: CASSFEGAGNTIYF; clone size: -; V gene: TRBV11-2; D gene: -; J gene: TRBJ1-3
CDR3 DNA: TGTGCCAGCAGCTTGATTCCAGGATCCTACGAGCAGTACTTC; CDR3 protein: CASSLIPGSYEQYF; clone size: -; V gene: TRBV5-5; D gene: -; J gene: TRBJ2-7
CDR3 DNA: TGTGCCAGCAGTTCAAACGGGCAGCCCCAGCATTTT; CDR3 protein: CASSSNGQPQHF; clone size: -; V gene: TRBV28; D gene: -; J gene: TRBJ1-5
CDR3 DNA: TGTGCCAGCAGTGACCCGGGGGCGGGTGCTTTCTTT; CDR3 protein: CASSDPGAGAFF; clone size: -; V gene: TRBV28; D gene: -; J gene: TRBJ1-1
CDR3 DNA: TGTGCCACCGGAGGGCGGGGCAATCAGCCCCAGCATTTT; CDR3 protein: CATGGRGNQPQHF; clone size: -; V gene: TRBV6-1; D gene: -; J gene: TRBJ1-5
CDR3 DNA: TGTGCCAGCAGCCAAGGACGTAGCGGGAGGGACAATGAGCAGTTCTTC; CDR3 protein: CASSQGRSGRDNEQFF; clone size: -; V gene: TRBV4-2; D gene: TRBD2; J gene: TRBJ2-1
CDR3 DNA: TGCGCCAGCAGCTTAAAACTGTCTATGGGTGGGGAGACCCAGTACTTC; CDR3 protein: CASSLKLSMGGETQYF; clone size: -; V gene: TRBV5-1; D gene: -; J gene: TRBJ2-5
CDR3 DNA: TGTGCCAGTAACGGAGGGGCGAACTATGGCTACACCTTC; CDR3 protein: CASNGGANYGYTF; clone size: -; V gene: TRBV19; D gene: -; J gene: TRBJ1-2
CDR3 DNA: TGTGCCACCCACTTCCGCAGGGCGAACACCGGGGAGCTGTTTTTT; CDR3 protein: CATHFRRANTGELFF; clone size: -; V gene: TRBV28; D gene: -; J gene: TRBJ2-2
CDR3 DNA: TGTGCCAGCAGTTTAGGGGTAGGAAGGGTCTACGAGCAGTACTTC; CDR3 protein: CASSLGVGRVYEQYF; clone size: once; V gene: TRBV6-5; D gene: -; J gene: TRBJ2-7
CDR3 DNA: TGTGCCAGCAGTTACTTACAACAGGGAAACCAGCCCCAGCATTTT; CDR3 protein: CASSYLQQGNQPQHF; clone size: -; V gene: TRBV6-5; D gene: -; J gene: TRBJ1-5
CDR3 DNA: TGTGCCAGCAGCTTAGGACCGGACAGGGTTTATTCACCCCTCCACTTT; CDR3 protein: CASSLGPDRVYSPLHF; clone size: -; V gene: TRBV7-2; D gene: TRBD1; J gene: TRBJ1-6
CDR3 DNA: TGTGCCAGCCGCGGCTTCTCCTACGAGCAGTACTTC; CDR3 protein: CASRGFSYEQYF; clone size: -; V gene: TRBV5-5; D gene: -; J gene: TRBJ2-7
CDR3 DNA: TGTGCCAGTAGTATAGATTCCCCGACTGCAACTAATGAAAAACTGTTTTTT; CDR3 protein: CASSIDSPTATNEKLFF; clone size: -; V gene: TRBV19; D gene: -; J gene: TRBJ1-4
CDR3 DNA: TGTGCCAGCAGTTACTCGAAAGGCGAGCAGTACTTC; CDR3 protein: CASSYSKGEQYF; clone size: once; V gene: TRBV6-6; D gene: -; J gene: TRBJ2-7
CDR3 DNA: TGCGCCAGCAGCTTGGAGACAGGGCCCTACAATGAGCAGTTCTTC; CDR3 protein: CASSLETGPYNEQFF; clone size: once; V gene: TRBV5-1; D gene: TRBD1; J gene: TRBJ2-1
CDR3 DNA: TGTGCCATCAGTGAGTCGATGGAATACAATGAGCAGTTCTTC; CDR3 protein: CAISESMEYNEQFF; clone size: -; V gene: TRBV10-3; D gene: -; J gene: TRBJ2-1
CDR3 DNA: TGTGCCAGCAGCGTGGCCCCCGGGTCGGAGACCCAGTACTTC; CDR3 protein: CASSVAPGSETQYF; clone size: once; V gene: TRBV9; D gene: -; J gene: TRBJ2-5
CDR3 DNA: TGTGCCAGCAGCTTAGCTAGCGGGGAGACCACCTACGAGCAGTACTTC; CDR3 protein: CASSLASGETTYEQYF; clone size: once; V gene: TRBV7-8; D gene: TRBD2; J gene: TRBJ2-7
CDR3 DNA: TGTGCCAGCAGCGTAGCTCTGGCAGCCGGTTGGGGGGTCAATGAGCAGTTCTTC; CDR3 protein: CASSVALAAGWGVNEQFF; clone size: -; V gene: TRBV9; D gene: -; J gene: TRBJ2-1
CDR3 DNA: TGTGCCAGCAGTTATGACCTGGGGCGACAAGAGACCCAGTACTTC; CDR3 protein: CASSYDLGRQETQYF; clone size: -; V gene: TRBV6-6; D gene: -; J gene: TRBJ2-5
CDR3 DNA: TGTGCCAGCAGTTGGGACAAGAACACTGAAGCTTTCTTT; CDR3 protein: CASSWDKNTEAFF; clone size: -; V gene: TRBV6-5; D gene: -; J gene: TRBJ1-1
CDR3 DNA: TGTGCCAGCAGTCTCTTGCAGGGGGAAAAACTGTTTTTT; CDR3 protein: CASSLLQGEKLFF; clone size: -; V gene: TRBV14; D gene: -; J gene: TRBJ1-4
CDR3 DNA: TGTGCCAGCAGCCTGGGGAGTGATTCACCCCTCCACTTT; CDR3 protein: CASSLGSDSPLHF; clone size: once; V gene: TRBV7-2; D gene: -; J gene: TRBJ1-6
CDR3 DNA: TGTGCCTGGGGGCGGGGGACAGAGGCGTACTATGGCTACACCTTC; CDR3 protein: CAWGRGTEAYYGYTF; clone size: -; V gene: TRBV30; D gene: TRBD1; J gene: TRBJ1-2
CDR3 DNA: TGCAGCGTTGGAGAAGACACGAACACTGAAGCTTTCTTT; CDR3 protein: CSVGEDTNTEAFF; clone size: few; V gene: TRBV29-1; D gene: -; J gene: TRBJ1-1
CDR3 DNA: TGCGCCAGCAGCTTGGAGGGAGGCGGTCAGCCCCAGCATTTT; CDR3 protein: CASSLEGGGQPQHF; clone size: -; V gene: TRBV5-1; D gene: -; J gene: TRBJ1-5
CDR3 DNA: TGTGCCAGCAGGCGTCTAGCGGGAACTTACAATGAGCAGTTCTTC; CDR3 protein: CASRRLAGTYNEQFF; clone size: -; V gene: TRBV5-4; D gene: TRBD2; J gene: TRBJ2-1
CDR3 DNA: TGTGCTGTCGGTAGGGCCCGGAGAGGCTACGAGCAGTACTTC; CDR3 protein: CAVGRARRGYEQYF; clone size: -; V gene: TRBV7-9; D gene: -; J gene: TRBJ2-7